This T cell receptor (beta chain) comes out of a study of CD8+ T cells in alopecia areata. Turning to the study itself: Treated patients were dosed with oral tofacitinib, taking 5 to 10 mg twice daily. Treatment with tofacitinib (6 to 18 months) was followed by 6 months off drug.

Germline V gene data show CDR1 as DFQATT and CDR2 as SNEGSKA (reference sequence). The length of the CDR3 is 11 residues. Deletions cut 8 bases from V and 2 bases from J, with 9 bases between. After isolation, RNA underwent reverse transcription to generate cDNA as the sequencing template. Using immunoSEQ multiplex PCR, the repertoire was profiled, and TCRdb retains in-frame clones only, with some absent. This sample has some 170,000 clones, with around 64% found just once. Lesional scalp tissue (obtained by punch biopsy) and peripheral blood were collected from alopecia areata patients. To note about this clone: Its cognate antigen is unknown.

Findings of the study overall: Sequenced scalp T cells also include alphabeta T cells resident in normal skin.

The sequence came from a human donor with alopecia areata. The starting material was CD8+ T cells sorted from blood, obtained at week 0. This chain links TRBV20-1 with TRBJ1-1; no definite D call. The DNA for the CDR3 is TGCAGTTCGGGGAGCAACACTGAAGCTTTCTTT. This gives the protein CSSGSNTEAFF.